A single sample is the source of the 4 T cell receptor beta chains below, sequenced in a study of T cell changes during pregnancy in multiple sclerosis. Here immunoSEQ multiplex PCR was the method, and the copy in TCRdb shows in-frame clones only, minus some. The sample yields around 43,000 clones, nearly 90% seen once. The material sequenced was CD4+ T cells from peripheral blood mononuclear cells, taken in the first trimester of pregnancy. The receptors stem from a female donor with multiple sclerosis, enrolled in a pregnancy study.

The chain carries TRBV28 and TRBJ2-2; D may be TRBD1 (5 bases). Trimming cost V 6 bases and J 5 bases, with 19 bases left between them. Looked up from germline, CDR1 is MDHEN and CDR2 is SYDVKM. This CDR3 is 16 amino acids long. The CDR3 bases are TGTGCCAGCAGCTTAAACCCACCTCAGGGTACCGGGGAGCTGTTTTTT. Its protein is CASSLNPPQGTGELFF.

The chain links TRBV27 to TRBJ2-1, with 8 bases lining up with TRBD2. After removal of 7 bases from V and 8 bases from J, the junction contained 10 bases not matched to a gene. The CDR3 covers 14 residues. In germline, CDR1 is MNHEY, CDR2 SMNVEV (reference sequence). The CDR3 DNA reads TGTGCCAGCATGGGTAGCGGGATTTGGGATGAGCAGTTCTTC. It translates to CASMGSGIWDEQFF.

This clone has only one observation. The V and J genes are TRBV28 and TRBJ2-7; D possibly corresponds to TRBD1 (5 bases). Trimming removed 5 bases from V and 3 bases from J, with 8 bases in between. This CDR3 region has 12 residues. Germline V gene data show CDR1 as MDHEN and CDR2 as SYDVKM. The CDR3 loop reads CASSVTDYEQYF. The CDR3 DNA is TGTGCCAGCAGTGTGACAGACTACGAGCAGTACTTC.

This chain joins TRBV6-6 and TRBJ1-5, with 7 bases fitting TRBD1. J lost 1 base, V lost 6 bases, and 6 bases had no gene match. The CDR3 is 15 residues long. Germline assignment: CDR1 MNHNY and CDR2 SVGAGI (reference sequence). CDR3 protein: CASSATGTSNQPQHF. In DNA, the CDR3 is TGTGCCAGCAGCGCGACAGGGACCAGCAATCAGCCCCAGCATTTT.